Listed here are 18 T cell receptor beta chains from one sample, sequenced in a study of T cells in Graves' hyperthyroidism and ophthalmopathy. RNA transcripts were the template for amplifying TCR beta CDR3 regions. HTBI primers drove first-round RT-PCR of the TCR CDR3. TCRdb analysed the multiplex PCR reads with MiXCR anew, one entry per CDR3 protein. The sample lists a few hundred thousand distinct CDR3 sequences, about 43% seen once, with roughly 8.2% in the top ten. Sequenced material: peripheral blood or thyroid tissue (not recorded which). The receptors were gathered from a woman aged 18-35 years with Graves' hyperthyroidism.

Regarding this clonotype: The conserved final phenylalanine or tryptophan is absent from the CDR3, which likely points to a read error. The chain has TRBV2 and TRBJ1-1; D call uncertain. CDR1 is SNHLY, CDR2 FYNNEI, per germline. This CDR3 region has 15 residues. DNA of the CDR3: TGTGCCGGCAGTGAAGCGCTTGGCGGGAACACTGAAGCTTTCTCT. Amino acid sequence: CAGSEALGGNTEAFS.

The CDR3 region is CASSLGTREETQYF. The CDR3 DNA reads TGTGCCAGCAGCTTAGGGACCAGGGAAGAGACCCAGTACTTC. J is TRBJ2-7 and V is TRBV7-2, with D possibly TRBD1 on 5 matching bases. The closer fit of TRBJ2-5 to the DNA end suggests the J call may be wrong. CDR3 size: 14 residues. Germline V gene sequence: CDR1 SGHTA, CDR2 FQGNSA.

About this clonotype itself: One base away lies a much larger clone, so this may be a sequencing read error. V gene TRBV5-1 combines with J gene TRBJ1-1; unclear D gene. The ends were cut back, 3 bases at V and 0 bases at J, with 12 bases in the middle. This CDR3 spans 15 amino acids. Germline-derived CDR1 and CDR2 are SGHRS and YFSETQ. The CDR3 region has the DNA TGCGCCAGCAGCTCGGGAGACACAATGAACACTGAAGCTTTCTTT. Protein product: CASSSGDTMNTEAFF.

This clonotype came up many times. The chain employs TRBV5-1 and TRBJ1-3; D not resolved. The germline CDR1 and CDR2 sequences are SGHRS and YFSETQ. This CDR3 is built from 16 residues. The V end lost 0 bases, the J end lost 0 bases, and 10 bases lay between the germline ends. CDR3 in DNA: TGCGCCAGCAGCTTGGGTACCGGACGCTCTGGAAACACCATATATTTT. Its translation: CASSLGTGRSGNTIYF.

The V gene is TRBV5-1, the J gene TRBJ1-5; D gene unclear. The CDR3 spans 16 residues. In germline, CDR1 is SGHRS, CDR2 YFSETQ. Trimming removed 0 bases from V and 0 bases from J, with 10 bases in between. CDR3 protein: CASSLGASHSNQPQHF. CDR3 nucleotides: TGCGCCAGCAGCTTGGGGGCCAGTCATAGCAATCAGCCCCAGCATTTT.

In regard to this clonotype: At one end the junction does not follow the germline gene, possibly because of a read error. The J gene is TRBJ1-3, the V gene TRBV20-1; the D gene is possibly TRBD1 (6 bases). This CDR3 is 15 amino acids long. CDR1 is DFQATT and CDR2 is SNEGSKA in the germline V gene (reference sequence). The DNA for the CDR3 is TGCAGTGCGAACAGGGAGGGACGGTTGTTAAACACCAAATATTTT. Protein product: CSANREGRLLNTKYF.

In its sample, this clonotype was seen many times. V is TRBV2 and J is TRBJ2-7; TRBD2 matches at 11 bases. Trimming removed 1 base from V and 4 bases from J; junction bases left unmatched: 3. The CDR3 covers 15 residues. CDR1 and CDR2 (germline): SNHLY, FYNNEI. CDR3 bases: TGTGCCAGCAGTGAAGTCACTAGCGGGAGATACGAGCAGTACTTC. As protein: CASSEVTSGRYEQYF. Full variable domain (missing parts from reference TRBV2 and TRBJ2-7): EPEVTQTPSHQVTQMGQEVILRCVPISNHLYFYWYRQILGQKVEFLVSFYNNEISEKSEIFDDQFSVERPDGSNFTLKIRSTKLEDSAMYFCASSEVTSGRYEQYFGPGTRLTVT.

This clonotype was counted at least ten times. The CDR3 spells CSARDITYLNTEAFF. CDR3 coding DNA: TGCAGTGCTAGAGATATAACCTACCTGAACACTGAAGCTTTCTTT. The chain employs TRBV20-1 and TRBJ1-1; the D is unclear. Germline loops: CDR1 DFQATT, CDR2 SNEGSKA (reference sequence). The CDR3 is 15 residues long. With 0 bases removed from V and 0 bases from J, the gap between germline ends came to 11 bases.

This clonotype appeared once. This sequence joins TRBV29-1 and TRBJ1-5, with a tentative D call TRBD1 (6 bases). This CDR3 comprises 13 residues. V was clipped by 8 bases and J by 6 bases, with 17 bases between them. Germline lookup yields CDR1 SQVTM and CDR2 ANQGSEA. The CDR3 loop reads CSQARGESQPQHF. CDR3 coding DNA: TGCAGCCAAGCGAGGGGGGAGTCTCAGCCCCAGCATTTT.

This chain connects TRBV7-9 to TRBJ2-5; 14 nucleotides match TRBD2. With V trimmed by 4 bases and J by 6 bases, 13 bases remained unmatched. The CDR3 contains 18 residues. In germline, CDR1 is SEHNR, CDR2 FQNEAQ (reference sequence). CDR3 sequence reads: CASSSRKGLAGDVKTQYF. The CDR3 DNA reads as TGTGCCAGCAGCTCTCGGAAGGGACTAGCGGGAGATGTAAAGACCCAGTACTTC.

Concerning this clonotype itself: A single base separates this from a much larger clone, so it may be a read error. The chain carries TRBV6-2 or TRBV6-3 and TRBJ2-7; D possibly uses TRBD1 or TRBD2 (5 bases each). CDR3 length equals 13 residues. V lost 8 bases, J lost 2 bases, and 13 bases lay in between. The germline V gene encodes CDR1 MNHEY and CDR2 SVGEGT. The CDR3 spells CASRDGATYEQYF. CDR3 DNA sequence: TGTGCCAGCCGGGACGGGGCTACCTACGAGCAGTACTTC.

The chain recombines TRBV7-2 with TRBJ1-1; the D is unclear. CDR3 length equals 12 residues. Germline CDR1 is SGHTA and CDR2 is FQGNSA. V lost 6 bases, J lost 7 bases, and 12 bases lay in between. The CDR3: CASSPGRNEAFF. DNA for the CDR3: TGTGCCAGCAGTCCCGGACGGAATGAAGCTTTCTTT.

This chain uses TRBV19 with TRBJ2-7, with 8 bases aligning to TRBD2. Trimming at V came to 5 bases and at J to 5 bases, leaving 11 bases not matched to a gene. The CDR3 sequence is 15 residues long. Germline V gives CDR1 LNHDA, CDR2 SQIVND (reference sequence). As DNA, the CDR3 is TGTGCCAGTAGTCGTTCAGCGGGAGTAAGCAACGAGCAGTACTTC. Its protein is CASSRSAGVSNEQYF.

The chain has TRBV7-4 and TRBJ1-2, with no clear D. V was shortened by 5 bases and J by 3 bases, with 10 bases between the two germline ends. The CDR3 extends over 13 amino acids. Germline CDR1 is SGHVT and CDR2 is SQSDAQ. This CDR3 is CASSVDLDYGYTF. CDR3 DNA: TGTGCCAGCAGCGTAGACTTGGACTATGGCTACACCTTC.

This rearrangement joins TRBV7-2 to TRBJ1-3; D remains unclear. Trimming removed 5 bases at V and 4 bases at J, with 15 bases between. This CDR3 is built from 15 residues. Germline V gives CDR1 SGHTA, CDR2 FQGNSA. The CDR3 sequence is CASSLRAGLGNTIYF. CDR3 nucleotides: TGTGCCAGCAGCCTCAGAGCGGGGTTAGGAAACACCATATATTTT.

The table lists this clonotype with many counts. This chain links TRBV20-1 with TRBJ2-2; 9 bases match TRBD1. Germline loops: CDR1 DFQATT, CDR2 SNEGSKA (reference sequence). The CDR3 sequence is 16 residues long. The V and J ends lost 1 base and 6 bases, in that order; junction bases with no gene match: 9. The CDR3 region has the DNA TGCAGTGCTAGAGCCCTACAGGGGGCAGGCGCCGGGGAGCTGTTTTTT. The encoded protein is CSARALQGAGAGELFF.

V and J are TRBV20-1 and TRBJ1-2; 7 nucleotides line up with TRBD1. Germline V gene data show CDR1 as DFQATT and CDR2 as SNEGSKA (reference sequence). V lost 5 bases to trimming and J lost 5 bases; unmatched junction nucleotides: 8. The CDR3 is 13 amino acids. Here the CDR3 reads CSAPGTAQYGYTF. The CDR3, as DNA: TGCAGTGCTCCCGGGACAGCGCAATATGGCTACACCTTC.

At least ten counts were recorded for this clonotype. The chain has TRBV7-2 and TRBJ1-2, with D perhaps matching TRBD1 (5 bases). V lost 2 bases and J lost 4, with 14 bases in between. CDR1 and CDR2 from the germline V gene are SGHTA and FQGNSA. This CDR3 is 15 amino acids long. The chain's CDR3 is CASSLSWDGSYGYTF. DNA of the CDR3: TGTGCCAGCAGCTTATCCTGGGACGGCTCCTATGGCTACACCTTC.